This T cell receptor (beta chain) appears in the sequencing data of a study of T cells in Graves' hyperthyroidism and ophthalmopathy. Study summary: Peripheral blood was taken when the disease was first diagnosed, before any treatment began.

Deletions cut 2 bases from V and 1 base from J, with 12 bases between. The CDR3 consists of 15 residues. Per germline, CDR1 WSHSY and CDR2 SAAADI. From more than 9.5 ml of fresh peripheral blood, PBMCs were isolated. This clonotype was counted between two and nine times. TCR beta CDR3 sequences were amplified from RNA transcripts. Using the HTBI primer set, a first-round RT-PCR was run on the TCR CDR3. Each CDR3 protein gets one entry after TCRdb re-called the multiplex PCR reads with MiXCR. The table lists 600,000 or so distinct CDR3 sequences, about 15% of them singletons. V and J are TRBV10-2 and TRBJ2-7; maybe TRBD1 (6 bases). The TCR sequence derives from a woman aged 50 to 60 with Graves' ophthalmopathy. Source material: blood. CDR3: CASSEGQPGSYEQYF. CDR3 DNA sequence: TGCGCCAGCAGTGAGGGACAGCCAGGTTCCTACGAGCAGTACTTC.